Each of the 29 T cell receptor beta chains below was sequenced from the same sample in a study of T cells in Graves' hyperthyroidism and ophthalmopathy. RNA transcripts yielded amplified TCR beta CDR3 regions. With the HTBI primer set, the TCR CDR3 went through a first round of RT-PCR. TCRdb re-called the multiplex PCR reads through MiXCR, storing one row per CDR3 protein. This sample has about 480,000 distinct CDR3 sequences, with about 22% found just once. The sequenced sample consisted of blood. These TCRs come from a woman between 65 and 79 years old with Graves' ophthalmopathy.

The chain recombines TRBV30 with TRBJ1-1, with D unresolved. The CDR3 is 13 amino acids. The V end lost 0 bases, the J end lost 0 bases, and 5 bases lay between the germline ends. Germline V gene data show CDR1 as GTSNPN and CDR2 as SVGIG (reference sequence). In DNA form, the CDR3 reads TGTGCCTGGAGTGTCAGTATGAACACTGAAGCTTTCTTT. It codes for CAWSVSMNTEAFF.

In this sample, this clonotype turned up many times. The rearrangement joins TRBV11-2 to TRBJ2-5; 13 nucleotides line up with TRBD2. V lost 3 bases, J lost 5 bases, and 12 bases stayed unmatched. From germline, CDR1 is SGHAT and CDR2 FQNNGV. The CDR3 length is 18 residues. CDR3 nucleotides: TGTGCCAGCAGCTTGACTAGCGGGAGGTTCAGGGGGGCGGAGACCCAGTACTTC. Translating gives CASSLTSGRFRGAETQYF.

The chain employs TRBV19 and TRBJ2-6; D gene uncertain. Trimming took 5 bases from V and 2 from J, leaving 7 bases between them. Germline CDR1 reads LNHDA; CDR2 reads SQIVND (reference sequence). The CDR3 is 14 residues long. The CDR3 spells CASSGYTGANVLTF. CDR3 nucleotides: TGTGCCAGTAGTGGATATACTGGGGCCAACGTCCTGACTTTC. The full variable domain, in which reference TRBV19 and TRBJ2-6 provide the parts outside the CDR3, is DGGITQSPKYLFRKEGQNVTLSCEQNLNHDAMYWYRQDPGQGLRLIYYSQIVNDFQKGDIAEGYSVSREKKESFPLTVTSAQKNPTAFYLCASSGYTGANVLTFGAGSRLTVL.

There are a few counts of this clonotype. The V and J genes are TRBV6-5 and TRBJ2-4, with no clear D. The CDR3 has 15 amino acids. The germline V gene has CDR1 MNHEY and CDR2 SVGAGI. Trimming pared 0 bases from V and 5 bases from J, leaving 11 bases between. The CDR3 coding sequence is TGTGCCAGCAGTTACTCGAATCCAAGCCAAAACATTCAGTACTTC. Its translation: CASSYSNPSQNIQYF.

The chain combines TRBV6-1 with TRBJ1-1; D may be TRBD1 (5 bases). V was trimmed by 8 bases and J by 0 bases, leaving 10 bases between them. The CDR3 contains 13 residues. Germline CDR1 and CDR2: MNHNS and SASEGT. The chain's CDR3 is CASGGLMNTEAFF. Here the CDR3 DNA reads TGTGCCAGCGGGGGACTGATGAACACTGAAGCTTTCTTT.

The chain employs TRBV19 and TRBJ2-3; 9 positions match TRBD2. This CDR3 contains 15 residues. CDR1 is LNHDA and CDR2 is SQIVND in the germline V gene (reference sequence). J lost 6 bases, V lost 5 bases, and 9 bases had no gene match. The DNA of the CDR3 is TGTGCCAGTAGTTTGGCTAGCGGGAATCTCGATACGCAGTATTTT. Translating it yields CASSLASGNLDTQYF.

Many counts were recorded for this clonotype. V usage is TRBV12-3 or TRBV12-4 and J usage is TRBJ1-5, with a possible D match to TRBD1 (6 bases). V lost 4 bases and J lost 1, with 14 bases in between. The CDR3 has 16 residues. The CDR3: CASSSGQRISNQPQHF. As DNA, the CDR3 is TGTGCCAGCAGTTCCGGACAGAGGATCAGCAATCAGCCCCAGCATTTT.

The V gene is TRBV9, the J gene TRBJ2-3; TRBD1 matches at 8 bases. Trimming removed 0 bases from V and 4 bases from J; junction bases left unmatched: 4. Per germline, CDR1 SGDLS and CDR2 YYNGEE. CDR3 size: 15 residues. The CDR3 DNA reads as TGTGCCAGCAGCGTAGCTGACAGGGGAGCAGATACGCAGTATTTT. It specifies CASSVADRGADTQYF.

This clonotype turned up a few times. The chain has TRBV3-1 and TRBJ1-1; D is undetermined. This CDR3 region has 14 residues. The germline V and J ends were trimmed by 4 bases and 5 bases, with 14 bases remaining between them. CDR1 is LGHDT, CDR2 YNNKEL, per germline (reference sequence). This CDR3 reads CASSPFLRETEAFF. The DNA of the CDR3 is TGTGCCAGCAGCCCCTTTTTGAGGGAAACTGAAGCTTTCTTT. The full variable domain, completed using reference TRBV3-1 and TRBJ1-1, is DTAVSQTPKYLVTQMGNDKSIKCEQNLGHDTMYWYKQDSKKFLKIMFSYNNKELIINETVPNRFSPKSPDKAHLNLHINSLELGDSAVYFCASSPFLRETEAFFGQGTRLTVV.

The chain couples TRBV19 to TRBJ2-2; D possibly corresponds to TRBD1 (5 bases). From germline, CDR1 is LNHDA and CDR2 SQIVND (reference sequence). V dropped 4 bases and J dropped 6 bases, with 15 bases sitting between them. The CDR3 consists of 15 residues. Written as DNA, the CDR3 is TGTGCCAGTAGTACAGGGTATTCCCTACCCGGGGAGCTGTTTTTT. This codes for CASSTGYSLPGELFF.

This clonotype was counted many times. The chain carries TRBV3-1 and TRBJ2-1, with D tentatively TRBD2 (6 bases). This CDR3 comprises 15 residues. Looked up from germline, CDR1 is LGHDT and CDR2 is YNNKEL (reference sequence). The ends were cut back, 1 base at V and 4 bases at J, with 11 bases in the middle. CDR3 sequence: CASSQGREPYNEQFF. The CDR3 DNA is TGTGCCAGCAGCCAAGGGAGGGAGCCGTACAATGAGCAGTTCTTC.

This clonotype was counted only a few times. V gene TRBV4-2 combines with J gene TRBJ2-5; 8 positions agree with TRBD1. Germline V gene data show CDR1 as LGHNA and CDR2 as YNFKEQ. V was clipped by 6 bases and J by 4 bases; unmatched bases: 10. The CDR3 extends over 15 amino acids. CDR3 coding DNA: TGTGCCAGCAGTCCCCGGACAGGGAAGGGAGAGACCCAGTACTTC. Residues: CASSPRTGKGETQYF.

This clonotype was seen a handful of times. The rearrangement joins TRBV24-1 to TRBJ1-1, with TRBD1 matching 7 bases. Losses at the gene ends were 12 bases for V and 0 bases for J; bases not matched to a gene: 15. Germline CDR1 and CDR2: KGHDR and SFDVKD. The CDR3 covers 16 residues. CDR3 in DNA: TGTGCCTCAGAGCTCGGAGGGGGCATCGTGAACACTGAAGCTTTCTTT. This encodes CASELGGGIVNTEAFF.

This clonotype appeared many times. V usage is TRBV2 and J usage is TRBJ2-7, with D perhaps TRBD1 (6 bases). The germline V gene has CDR1 SNHLY and CDR2 FYNNEI. This CDR3 has 13 residues. V lost 7 bases and J 3 bases, leaving 13 bases between the germline ends. CDR3 sequence: CASTSGVFYEQYF. The CDR3 DNA reads as TGTGCCAGCACTTCAGGGGTCTTCTACGAGCAGTACTTC.

The chain recombines TRBV29-1 with TRBJ2-1; 7 nucleotides line up with TRBD2. V dropped 6 bases and J dropped 6; count of bases not matched to a gene: 11. CDR3 size: 14 residues. CDR1 and CDR2 from the germline V gene are SQVTM and ANQGSEA. In DNA form, the CDR3 reads TGCAGCGTGTCGAGGGCTAGCGGCTCCAATGAGCAGTTCTTC. Protein product: CSVSRASGSNEQFF.

The chain has TRBV28 and TRBJ2-7; D is undetermined. CDR1 and CDR2 from the germline V gene are MDHEN and SYDVKM. CDR3 length equals 14 residues. V lost 6 bases and J 0 bases, leaving 12 bases between the germline ends. The CDR3 DNA sequence: TGTGCCAGCAGCACACCACAGAGCTCCTACGAGCAGTACTTC. Protein sequence: CASSTPQSSYEQYF.

J is TRBJ1-5 and V is TRBV19; 7 positions agree with TRBD1. With V trimmed by 1 base and J by 6 bases, 3 bases remained unmatched. Germline V gene data show CDR1 as LNHDA and CDR2 as SQIVND (reference sequence). CDR3 length equals 14 residues. Here the CDR3 DNA reads TGTGCCAGTAGTATAGCAGGGGGTGGTCAGCCCCAGCATTTT. Its protein is CASSIAGGGQPQHF.

This clonotype was counted many times. J is TRBJ2-7 and V is TRBV28, with D perhaps TRBD2 (6 bases). The CDR3 is made up of 16 amino acids. V was shortened by 3 bases and J by 4 bases, with 19 bases between the two germline ends. The germline V gene has CDR1 MDHEN and CDR2 SYDVKM. This chain's CDR3 is CASSFHLAVLRYEQYF. In DNA, the CDR3 is TGTGCCAGCAGTTTCCATTTAGCGGTCCTGAGGTACGAGCAGTACTTC. Variable domain in full (rest from reference TRBV28 and TRBJ2-7): DVKVTQSSRYLVKRTGEKVFLECVQDMDHENMFWYRQDPGLGLRLIYFSYDVKMKEKGDIPEGYSVSREKKERFSLILESASTNQTSMYLCASSFHLAVLRYEQYFGPGTRLTVT.

This clonotype was seen repeatedly, ten times or more. The chain is built from TRBV4-1 and TRBJ2-5, with TRBD2 as a possible D gene (7 bases). Germline CDR1 is MGHRA and CDR2 is YSYEKL. CDR3 length equals 14 residues. V lost 1 base, J lost 7 bases, and 13 bases lay in between. In nucleotides, the CDR3 is TGCGCCAGCAGCCAAGTTGGGGGGGCAGGGACCCAGTACTTC. Translated, it gives CASSQVGGAGTQYF.

This clonotype was detected many times. J is TRBJ2-1 and V is TRBV6-1, with D uncertain. The CDR3 has 17 residues. The germline CDR1 and CDR2 sequences are MNHNS and SASEGT. V gave up 6 bases and J gave up 0 bases, with 18 bases separating them. Written as DNA, the CDR3 is TGTGCCAGCAGGCGTTATTTAGCTGTTAGCTCCTACAATGAGCAGTTCTTC. Translated: CASRRYLAVSSYNEQFF.

Only one count was recorded for this clonotype. One base away lies a much larger clone, so this may be a sequencing read error. J is TRBJ2-3 and V is TRBV27, with D perhaps matching TRBD2 (6 bases). The length of the CDR3 is 15 residues. Germline loops: CDR1 MNHEY, CDR2 SMNVEV (reference sequence). Between the trimmed V and J ends, which lost 5 bases and 0 bases, there was a span of 12 bases. The CDR3 sequence: CASSPPGTSTDTQYF. The DNA for the CDR3 is TGTGCCAGCAGTCCCCCGGGGACTAGCACAGATACGCAGTATTTT.

The rearrangement uses TRBV18 and TRBJ2-1; D may correspond to TRBD1 or TRBD2 (6 bases each). CDR1 and CDR2 from the germline V gene are KGHSH and LQKENI. V lost 4 bases to trimming and J lost 9 bases, with 16 bases between them. This CDR3 region has 14 residues. The CDR3 DNA follows: TGTGCCAGCTCACTTAGACAGGAGGGGGGTGAGCAGTTCTTC. This encodes CASSLRQEGGEQFF.

This clonotype has a handful of counts. V gene TRBV28 combines with J gene TRBJ1-1; no definite D call. CDR3 size: 15 residues. V was clipped by 3 bases and J by 0 bases, with 11 bases between them. Germline V gene sequence: CDR1 MDHEN, CDR2 SYDVKM. DNA of the CDR3: TGTGCCAGCAGTTTCTACCCCCCCATGAACACTGAAGCTTTCTTT. Amino acid sequence: CASSFYPPMNTEAFF.

This clonotype occurred a few times. The chain couples TRBV6-1 to TRBJ2-7, with 7 bases that match TRBD1. V trimming: 5 bases; J trimming: 1 base; junction bases outside the gene matches: 8. The CDR3 extends over 15 amino acids. The germline V gene has CDR1 MNHNS and CDR2 SASEGT. The CDR3 nucleotides are TGTGCCAGCAGTCCCTCCGTGACAGGGTCCTACGAGCAGTACTTC. Its protein is CASSPSVTGSYEQYF.

V usage is TRBV20-1 and J usage is TRBJ1-2; D not certain. Germline V gene lookup returns CDR1 DFQATT and CDR2 SNEGSKA (reference sequence). This CDR3 contains 14 residues. V gave up 5 bases and J gave up 5 bases, with 18 bases separating them. This chain's CDR3 is CSARLEGRLYGYTF. CDR3 DNA sequence: TGCAGTGCTCGTCTGGAGGGTCGTCTTTATGGCTACACCTTC.

The V and J genes are TRBV6-2 or TRBV6-3 and TRBJ1-1; D possibly corresponds to TRBD1 (5 bases). CDR1 and CDR2 (germline): MNHEY, SVGEGT. This CDR3 spans 13 amino acids. Trimming pared 7 bases from V and 4 bases from J, leaving 13 bases between. The CDR3 region has the DNA TGTGCCAGCATAGGAGGGGTGGTCACTGAAGCTTTCTTT. Translated: CASIGGVVTEAFF.

The chain links TRBV5-4 to TRBJ2-3, with 9 nucleotides matching TRBD2. V lost 3 bases to trimming and J lost 8 bases; unmatched junction nucleotides: 10. Germline-derived CDR1 and CDR2 are SGHNT and YYREEE (reference sequence). The CDR3 loop spans 15 amino acids. The CDR3 sequence: CASSYGREGSGTQYF. CDR3 bases: TGTGCCAGCAGCTATGGGCGGGAGGGCTCGGGTACGCAGTATTTT.

This clonotype was counted ten times or more. The chain employs TRBV11-2 and TRBJ2-2; D gene unclear. Germline assignment: CDR1 SGHAT and CDR2 FQNNGV. The CDR3 loop spans 15 amino acids. V lost 1 base and J 3 bases, leaving 9 bases between the germline ends. CDR3 loop: CASSLVGAYTGELFF. The CDR3 region has the DNA TGTGCCAGCAGCTTAGTCGGAGCGTACACCGGGGAGCTGTTTTTT.

At least ten counts were recorded for this clonotype. The chain carries TRBV20-1 and TRBJ2-7, with TRBD2 as a possible D gene (5 bases). CDR1 is DFQATT and CDR2 is SNEGSKA in the germline V gene (reference sequence). Trimming took 3 bases from V and 2 from J, leaving 14 bases between them. The CDR3 totals 14 residues. This CDR3 is CSARSVARTYEQYF. The CDR3 DNA reads TGCAGTGCTAGGTCAGTAGCGAGAACCTACGAGCAGTACTTC.